The 7 T cell receptor beta chains reported below all come from one sample, sequenced in a study of a mutant IDH1 vaccine in newly diagnosed glioma. Described time point: baseline, week 1 (first vaccination visit). Noted treatment: pre-vaccination baseline after standard-of-care therapy. Using immunoSEQ multiplex PCR, the repertoire was profiled, and TCRdb retains in-frame clones only, with some absent. The sample contains 60,000 to 75,000 clones, approximately 82% of which appear only once. The source material was peripheral blood mononuclear cells (PBMCs), sampled from a glioma patient treated with radiotherapy, temozolomide or both. These receptors came from a woman between 18 and 30 years old with glioma. Some clones in this sample may be carry-over from other donors' samples.

The chain employs TRBV4-1 and TRBJ2-5, with D uncertain. The CDR3 is 14 amino acids. Germline assignment: CDR1 MGHRA and CDR2 YSYEKL. V lost 2 bases to trimming and J lost 4 bases, with 11 bases between them. DNA for the CDR3: TGCGCCAGCAGCCAATACGACTCCGGAGAGACCCAGTACTTC. This codes for CASSQYDSGETQYF.

This clone came up once. The CDR3 here is CSMLPGGPYNEQFF. CDR3 DNA: TGCAGCATGTTGCCGGGAGGGCCATACAATGAGCAGTTCTTC. The chain links TRBV29-1 to TRBJ2-1, with 8 nucleotides matching TRBD2. This CDR3 comprises 14 residues. The germline V gene encodes CDR1 SQVTM and CDR2 ANQGSEA. The trim removed 8 bases at V and 4 bases at J, leaving 10 bases unmatched.

The chain is built from TRBV4-1 and TRBJ2-2, with D uncertain. From germline, CDR1 is MGHRA and CDR2 YSYEKL. This CDR3 spans 15 amino acids. V was pared by 1 base and J by 7 bases, with 13 bases between. The CDR3 DNA reads as TGCGCCAGCAGCCAAGTACTCCAGTTTGGCGGGGAGCTGTTTTTT. This translates into CASSQVLQFGGELFF.

This clone was counted only a few times. This chain joins TRBV9 and TRBJ2-2; TRBD2 aligns across 10 bases. V dropped 4 bases and J dropped 4; count of bases not matched to a gene: 16. The germline gives CDR1 SGDLS, CDR2 YYNGEE. This CDR3 is 19 amino acids long. The CDR3 reads CASSSPSASGSLGTGELFF. The CDR3 nucleotides are TGTGCCAGCAGCTCCCCATCGGCTAGCGGGAGTTTGGGCACCGGGGAGCTGTTTTTT.

This clone was seen only once. The J gene is TRBJ1-1, the V gene TRBV15; D unclear. The CDR3 is made up of 15 amino acids. In germline, CDR1 is LNHNV, CDR2 YYDKDF (reference sequence). V lost 0 bases to trimming and J lost 1 base, with 9 bases between them. In DNA, the CDR3 is TGTGCCACCAGCAGAGATTCCCTACCGAACACTGAAGCTTTCTTT. Translating gives CATSRDSLPNTEAFF.

The chain employs TRBV27 and TRBJ1-2; the match to TRBD1 covers 9 bases. The germline CDR1 and CDR2 sequences are MNHEY and SMNVEV (reference sequence). There are 13 residues in the CDR3. With V trimmed by 8 bases and J by 8 bases, 9 bases remained unmatched. CDR3 in amino acids: CASGLQGAGGYTF. As DNA, the CDR3 is TGTGCCAGCGGCCTACAGGGGGCGGGGGGCTACACCTTC.

The J gene is TRBJ1-4, the V gene TRBV6-6; no clear D. Trimming removed 7 bases from V and 1 base from J, with 13 bases in between. This CDR3 spans 15 amino acids. The V gene's germline CDR1 is MNHNY and CDR2 SVGAGI (reference sequence). The CDR3 region is CASNPGLKTNEKLFF. In DNA, the CDR3 is TGTGCCAGCAACCCCGGGTTGAAAACTAATGAAAAACTGTTTTTT.